The 10 T cell receptor beta chains listed next were all sequenced from one sample in a study of T cells after posttransplantation cyclophosphamide. Cyclophosphamide on days +3 and +4 followed busulfan-fludarabine conditioning and a marrow graft. Clones were sequenced by immunoSEQ multiplex PCR, and TCRdb holds only the in-frame ones, with some missing. The sample has 8,500 to 13,000 clones, none seen only once; the top ten hold around 14%. Sample: PBMCs, taken after allogeneic stem cell transplant with posttransplant cyclophosphamide. These receptor sequences come from a female patient aged 35-55 years who received an allogeneic stem cell transplant from a related donor, was CMV-positive, and had no GVHD. Some of the T cells might come from the graft donor.

This clone was observed at least ten times. The chain has TRBV18 and TRBJ2-7; D is unclear. V was trimmed by 6 bases and J by 0 bases, leaving 15 bases between them. The length of the CDR3 is 15 residues. The germline V gene encodes CDR1 KGHSH and CDR2 LQKENI. CDR3: CASSPEGANSYEQYF. CDR3 nucleotides: TGTGCCAGCTCCCCTGAAGGAGCAAACTCCTACGAGCAGTACTTC. The full variable domain, with the rest looked up from reference TRBV18 and TRBJ2-7, is NAGVMQNPRHLVRRRGQEARLRCSPMKGHSHVYWYRQLPEEGLKFMVYLQKENIIDESGMPKERFSAEFPKEGPSILRIQQVVRGDSAAYFCASSPEGANSYEQYFGPGTRLTVT.

This clone was counted many times. The chain combines TRBV27 with TRBJ2-2; D not certain. This CDR3 spans 13 amino acids. Looked up from germline, CDR1 is MNHEY and CDR2 is SMNVEV (reference sequence). The V gene lost 2 bases and the J gene lost 5 bases, with 6 bases spanning the gap. CDR3: CASSLIFTGELFF. The CDR3, as DNA: TGTGCCAGCAGTTTAATATTTACCGGGGAGCTGTTTTTT.

This clone has at least ten counts. This chain links TRBV4-1 with TRBJ2-5, with 7 positions matching TRBD1. The CDR3 extends over 17 amino acids. The V gene's germline CDR1 is MGHRA and CDR2 YSYEKL. The junction had 11 bases not matched to a gene; V was cut back by 2 bases and J by 2 bases. DNA for the CDR3: TGCGCCAGCAGCCAACGGGCCCGCGACAGGGTACAAGAGACCCAGTACTTC. Encoded protein: CASSQRARDRVQETQYF.

This clone showed up many times. The chain couples TRBV18 to TRBJ2-3; D possibly corresponds to TRBD2 (5 bases). CDR3 length: 15 amino acids. CDR1 is KGHSH and CDR2 is LQKENI in the germline V gene. V was trimmed by 2 bases and J by 2 bases, leaving 11 bases between them. The CDR3 region is CASSPEGRPTDTQYF. CDR3 sequence (DNA): TGTGCCAGCTCACCAGAGGGTAGGCCCACAGATACGCAGTATTTT.

This clone was seen many times. This sequence joins TRBV14 and TRBJ2-7, with 9 positions matching TRBD1. From germline, CDR1 is SGHDN and CDR2 FVKESK. V was clipped by 4 bases and J by 0 bases; unmatched bases: 4. This CDR3 has 15 amino acids. This CDR3 reads CASSRDRVNSYEQYF. The CDR3 DNA is TGTGCCAGCAGCCGGGACAGGGTAAACTCCTACGAGCAGTACTTC.

In this sample, this clone turned up many times. V usage is TRBV28 and J usage is TRBJ2-7; D might be TRBD1 (6 bases). The CDR3 sequence is 11 residues long. V lost 11 bases and J 3 bases, leaving 11 bases between the germline ends. CDR1 MDHEN and CDR2 SYDVKM come from the germline V gene. This chain's CDR3 is CASDSRYEQYF. DNA of the CDR3: TGTGCCTCGGACAGCCGCTACGAGCAGTACTTC.

This clone was detected only a few times. The J gene is TRBJ1-2, the V gene TRBV18; no clear D gene. CDR3 size: 15 residues. V was pared by 1 base and J by 0 bases, with 9 bases between. CDR1 KGHSH and CDR2 LQKENI come from the germline V gene. CDR3 region: CASSPQELANYGYTF. In nucleotides, the CDR3 is TGTGCCAGCTCACCACAGGAGTTAGCTAACTATGGCTACACCTTC. Filled out from reference TRBV18 and TRBJ1-2, the complete variable domain reads NAGVMQNPRHLVRRRGQEARLRCSPMKGHSHVYWYRQLPEEGLKFMVYLQKENIIDESGMPKERFSAEFPKEGPSILRIQQVVRGDSAAYFCASSPQELANYGYTFGSGTRLTVV.

This clone is medium-sized. The chain is built from TRBV4-1 and TRBJ1-3; TRBD1 matches 7 bases. The CDR3 runs 17 residues. The V gene's germline CDR1 is MGHRA and CDR2 YSYEKL. J gave up 0 bases and V 5 bases, and 10 bases lay outside the gene matches. The CDR3 loop reads CASSVFRTGSSGNTIYF. CDR3 coding DNA: TGCGCCAGCAGCGTCTTTAGGACAGGCAGCTCTGGAAACACCATATATTTT.

This clone was detected ten times or more. V and J are TRBV30 and TRBJ1-1; D is unclear. Germline CDR1 and CDR2: GTSNPN and SVGIG (reference sequence). V lost 2 bases to trimming and J lost 1 base, with 8 bases between them. This CDR3 is built from 13 residues. The CDR3: CAWSTKPNTEAFF. The CDR3 DNA is TGTGCCTGGAGTACAAAACCGAACACTGAAGCTTTCTTT.

The chain joins TRBV7-9 to TRBJ1-3, with D possibly matching TRBD1 (5 bases). Looked up from germline, CDR1 is SEHNR and CDR2 is FQNEAQ (reference sequence). This CDR3 region has 15 residues. Trimming left V 2 bases short and J 0 bases short, with 8 bases between. The CDR3 is CASSLRGSSGNTIYF. Written as DNA, the CDR3 is TGTGCCAGCAGCTTAAGGGGCTCCTCTGGAAACACCATATATTTT. Complete variable domain (other parts from reference TRBV7-9 and TRBJ1-3): DTGVSQNPRHKITKRGQNVTFRCDPISEHNRLYWYRQTLGQGPEFLTYFQNEAQLEKSRLLSDRFSAERPKGSFSTLEIQRTEQGDSAMYLCASSLRGSSGNTIYFGEGSWLTVV.